This T cell receptor beta chain comes out of a study of radiotherapy plus CTLA-4 blockade in lung cancer. On the study more broadly: Among all patients, around 19% showed objective responses, while 30% to 35% had disease control. Findings and limits, study-wide: Some TCR clones had been derived from tumors. These clones expanded in peripheral blood after radiotherapy plus ipilimumab. According to reports, early shifts in blood T cell clones, alongside interferon-beta, forecast response most accurately.

Alongside CTLA-4 blockade with ipilimumab, patients with chemo-refractory metastatic non-small-cell lung cancer received focal radiation. Unmatched junction bases numbered 12, after V lost 6 bases and J lost 0 bases. Germline CDR1 and CDR2: GTSNPN and SVGIG (reference sequence). CDR3 length equals 16 residues. Measured with immunoSEQ multiplex PCR; TCRdb has only the in-frame clones, and not every one. The sample carries about 98,000 clones, approximately 85% recorded once. With regard to this clone: The antigen remains unidentified.

This sample comprised peripheral blood, obtained from a patient treated with radiotherapy plus ipilimumab. The rearrangement links TRBV30 to TRBJ2-5; 8 nucleotides line up with TRBD1. The clonotype originates from a human donor with non-small cell lung cancer who had a partial response to radiotherapy plus ipilimumab. This chain's CDR3 is CACSPGTGLYQETQYF. The CDR3 DNA follows: TGTGCCTGCTCCCCCGGGACAGGCCTGTACCAAGAGACCCAGTACTTC.